The rows below give T cell receptor beta chains drawn from one sample of a study of CD8+ T cells in alopecia areata. Clones were read by immunoSEQ multiplex PCR, and TCRdb kept only the in-frame ones, dropping some. The sample has about 200,000 clones, more than 30% seen once. The source was CD4+ T cells sorted from blood, collected at approximately week 34, from a patient treated with tofacitinib. The origin of the receptors is a human donor with alopecia areata. Both conserved end residues are part of each CDR3. Each record gives: clone size, D gene, J gene, V gene, CDR3 DNA, CDR3 protein. The D gene is left open where the match is weak. Clone size is not always given. Where it is, it says once, few, many or a class for expanded clones.

size: NA; D: TRBD2; J: TRBJ2-3; V: TRBV7-9; DNA: TGTGCCAGCAGCTTTGGGACTAGCGGAAGCACAGATACGCAGTATTTT; CDR3: CASSFGTSGSTDTQYF
size: NA; D: TRBD2; J: TRBJ2-3; V: TRBV30; DNA: TGTGCCTGGAAATGGCGGGAGACAGATACGCAGTATTTT; CDR3: CAWKWRETDTQYF
size: few; D: NA; J: TRBJ2-3; V: TRBV9; DNA: TGTGCCAGCAGCGTAGAGGACCGGCCAGATACGCAGTATTTT; CDR3: CASSVEDRPDTQYF
size: NA; D: NA; J: TRBJ1-5; V: TRBV9; DNA: TGTGCCAGCAGCGTATCCGGGGCGCAAAATCAGCCCCAGCATTTT; CDR3: CASSVSGAQNQPQHF
size: NA; D: TRBD1; J: TRBJ2-6; V: TRBV5-1; DNA: TGCGCCAGCAGCACGACAGGGTCTGGGGCCAACGTCCTGACTTTC; CDR3: CASSTTGSGANVLTF
size: few; D: NA; J: TRBJ1-1; V: TRBV6-5; DNA: TGTGCCAGCAGTTATCGGGGTCTGAACACTGAAGCTTTCTTT; CDR3: CASSYRGLNTEAFF
size: few; D: NA; J: TRBJ1-1; V: TRBV19; DNA: TGTGCCAGTAGTATGGATACACGAGGTAGCACTGAAGCTTTCTTT; CDR3: CASSMDTRGSTEAFF
size: NA; D: NA; J: TRBJ2-1; V: TRBV4-2; DNA: TGTGCCAGCAGCCTGGACTCCCTTACTGAGCAGTTCTTC; CDR3: CASSLDSLTEQFF
size: few; D: NA; J: TRBJ1-5; V: TRBV19; DNA: TGTGCCAGTAGTATTTCCGGGGTCGGGCAGCCCCAGCATTTT; CDR3: CASSISGVGQPQHF
size: NA; D: NA; J: TRBJ2-5; V: TRBV5-1; DNA: TGCGCCAGCAGCTTGGCCTCCATCAGGGAGACCCAGTACTTC; CDR3: CASSLASIRETQYF
size: NA; D: NA; J: TRBJ1-5; V: TRBV18; DNA: TGTGCCAGCTCAGAAGGACAAGGCGGCAATCAGCCCCAGCATTTT; CDR3: CASSEGQGGNQPQHF
size: few; D: NA; J: TRBJ1-1; V: TRBV7-9; DNA: TGTGCCAGCAGCTTAGAGTTAGGCACTGAAGCTTTCTTT; CDR3: CASSLELGTEAFF
size: NA; D: TRBD1; J: TRBJ2-1; V: TRBV10-3; DNA: TGTGCCATCAGGGGGGACAGGGAATATGAGCAGTTCTTC; CDR3: CAIRGDREYEQFF
size: few; D: NA; J: TRBJ2-1; V: TRBV7-9; DNA: TGTGCCAGCAGCTTAGAAGAGAGGGGTGAGCAGTTCTTC; CDR3: CASSLEERGEQFF
size: NA; D: TRBD1; J: TRBJ2-5; V: TRBV19; DNA: TGTGCCAGTTCAACAGGGGCCCAAGAGACCCAGTACTTC; CDR3: CASSTGAQETQYF
size: NA; D: NA; J: TRBJ2-2; V: TRBV5-1; DNA: TGCGCCAGCAGCTTGTGGGCAGGGACCACCGGGGAGCTGTTTTTT; CDR3: CASSLWAGTTGELFF